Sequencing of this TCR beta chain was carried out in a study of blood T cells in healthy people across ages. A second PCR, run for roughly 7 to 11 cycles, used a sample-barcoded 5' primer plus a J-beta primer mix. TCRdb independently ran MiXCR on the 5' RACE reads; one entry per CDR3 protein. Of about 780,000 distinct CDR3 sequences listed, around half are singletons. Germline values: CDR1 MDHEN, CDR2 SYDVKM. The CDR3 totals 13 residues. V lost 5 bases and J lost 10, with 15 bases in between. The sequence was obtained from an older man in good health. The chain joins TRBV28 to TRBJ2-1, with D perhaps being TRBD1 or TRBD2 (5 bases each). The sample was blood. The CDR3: CASSGSWGKEQFF. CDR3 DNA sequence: TGTGCCAGCAGTGGGAGTTGGGGGAAAGAGCAGTTCTTC.